These 14 T cell receptor beta chains were sequenced from one sample in a study of human T cells and chemical hapten exposure. Time point noted: patch test 2, 6 weeks after DPC sensitization. Treatment described: therapeutic diphenylcyclopropenone sensitization with weekly scalp DPC. TCRdb reanalysed the RACE reads using MiXCR and keeps one entry per CDR3 protein. The sample carries about 350,000 distinct CDR3 sequences, nearly 6.5% recorded once. The sample was whole blood, taken in connection with sensitization to the hapten diphenylcyclopropenone (DPC). The receptors here all came from a woman younger than 30 with alopecia areata. Some clones in this sample may be carry-over from other donors' samples.

The chain joins TRBV7-2 to TRBJ1-2; D not certain. V lost 2 bases to trimming and J lost 6 bases, with 10 bases between them. CDR1 and CDR2 (germline): SGHTA, FQGNSA. CDR3 length equals 13 residues. CDR3 coding DNA: TGTGCCAGCAGCTTAACTGTCTGGAATGGCTACACCTTC. It is translated as CASSLTVWNGYTF.

The genes are TRBV10-3 and TRBJ1-6, with a tentative D call TRBD1 (5 bases). There are 14 residues in the CDR3. Trimming took 2 bases from V and 10 from J, leaving 12 bases between them. Germline values: CDR1 ENHRY, CDR2 SYGVKD. The CDR3 DNA follows: TGTGCCATCAGTGAGAATAGAGACAGCTCACCCCTCCACTTT. Translated: CAISENRDSSPLHF.

This clonotype has ten or more counts. This chain joins TRBV3-1 and TRBJ1-4; D gene ambiguous. Germline CDR1 and CDR2: LGHDT and YNNKEL (reference sequence). Trimming cost V 2 bases and J 4 bases, with 8 bases left between them. CDR3 length: 14 residues. The chain's CDR3 is CASSQRVFNEKLFF. CDR3 sequence (DNA): TGTGCCAGCAGCCAAAGGGTGTTTAATGAAAAACTGTTTTTT. The variable domain in full, with the rest retrieved from reference TRBV3-1 and TRBJ1-4, is DTAVSQTPKYLVTQMGNDKSIKCEQNLGHDTMYWYKQDSKKFLKIMFSYNNKELIINETVPNRFSPKSPDKAHLNLHINSLELGDSAVYFCASSQRVFNEKLFFGSGTQLSVL.

The CDR3, as DNA: TGTGCCAGCAGCGTAGCTGGGCGGAGCACAGATACGCAGTATTTT. The encoded protein is CASSVAGRSTDTQYF. The V call is TRBV9, the J call TRBJ2-3, with unresolved D. CDR1 is SGDLS, CDR2 YYNGEE, per germline. The CDR3 covers 15 residues. Trimming left V 0 bases short and J 0 bases short, with 8 bases between.

This clonotype was seen only once. The CDR3 DNA is TGTGCCAGCAGCTTCCCGGGACAGGGGGCCGGGGAGCTGTTTTTT. It yields the protein CASSFPGQGAGELFF. This chain connects TRBV3-1 to TRBJ2-2; the match to TRBD1 covers 11 bases. With 5 bases clipped from V and 6 bases from J, the junction kept 5 bases outside the gene matches. Germline assignment: CDR1 LGHDT and CDR2 YNNKEL (reference sequence). The CDR3 has 15 residues. The whole variable domain, remainder taken from reference TRBV3-1 and TRBJ2-2, is DTAVSQTPKYLVTQMGNDKSIKCEQNLGHDTMYWYKQDSKKFLKIMFSYNNKELIINETVPNRFSPKSPDKAHLNLHINSLELGDSAVYFCASSFPGQGAGELFFGEGSRLTVL.

The V call is TRBV15, the J call TRBJ2-1, with D perhaps matching TRBD1 (5 bases). The CDR3 has 12 amino acids. Between the trimmed V and J ends, which lost 0 bases and 16 bases, there was a span of 13 bases. In germline, CDR1 is LNHNV, CDR2 YYDKDF (reference sequence). CDR3 coding DNA: TGTGCCACCAGCAGAGATGGGCAGGGATTATTCTTC. Translated, it gives CATSRDGQGLFF.

This clonotype appeared many times. This sequence joins TRBV9 and TRBJ1-1; 7 bases are shared with TRBD1. The CDR3 covers 15 residues. The germline V gene has CDR1 SGDLS and CDR2 YYNGEE. Trimming took 3 bases from V and 9 from J; bases not matched to a gene: 14. CDR3 sequence (DNA): TGTGCCAGCAGCGGGGACCCTCAGGGGGGTTCGAAAGCTTTCTTT. It codes for CASSGDPQGGSKAFF.

This clonotype was recorded many times. The chain combines TRBV20-1 with TRBJ2-3; 10 bases are a match to TRBD1. The CDR3 covers 14 residues. In germline, CDR1 is DFQATT, CDR2 SNEGSKA (reference sequence). After removal of 6 bases from V and 2 bases from J, the junction contained 5 bases not matched to a gene. The CDR3 nucleotides read TGCAGTGCCAGGGGACAGGGGAACACAGATACGCAGTATTTT. Translation gives CSARGQGNTDTQYF.

This clonotype was seen at least ten times. V and J are TRBV7-9 and TRBJ1-2; D not certain. CDR1 and CDR2 from the germline V gene are SEHNR and FQNEAQ (reference sequence). CDR3 length: 15 residues. V was clipped by 5 bases and J by 4 bases, with 17 bases between them. CDR3 sequence (DNA): TGTGCCAGCAGCCCGCTAGATACGGAGGGCTATGGCTACACCTTC. It is translated as CASSPLDTEGYGYTF.

This clonotype was picked up many times. J is TRBJ1-1 and V is TRBV18; D perhaps matches TRBD1 (6 bases). The CDR3 consists of 15 residues. Germline V lookup: CDR1 KGHSH, CDR2 LQKENI. The V end lost 3 bases, the J end lost 3 bases, and 14 bases lay between the germline ends. CDR3 loop: CASSPQGGVYTEAFF. The CDR3 nucleotides are TGTGCCAGCTCACCTCAAGGGGGAGTTTACACTGAAGCTTTCTTT. Filled out from reference TRBV18 and TRBJ1-1, the complete variable domain reads NAGVMQNPRHLVRRRGQEARLRCSPMKGHSHVYWYRQLPEEGLKFMVYLQKENIIDESGMPKERFSAEFPKEGPSILRIQQVVRGDSAAYFCASSPQGGVYTEAFFGQGTRLTVV.

The V call is TRBV12-3 or TRBV12-4, the J call TRBJ2-1; 7 bases map to TRBD1. This CDR3 is 14 amino acids long. The junction had 7 bases not matched to a gene; V was cut back by 4 bases and J by 7 bases. DNA for the CDR3: TGTGCCAGCAGTTCCCGGGACAGCATAAATGAGCAGTTCTTC. It codes for CASSSRDSINEQFF.

This clonotype was counted many times. The rearrangement uses TRBV9 and TRBJ1-3; TRBD1 aligns across 8 bases. The CDR3 runs 15 residues. Trimming took 4 bases from V and 4 from J; bases not matched to a gene: 7. CDR1 is SGDLS and CDR2 is YYNGEE in the germline V gene. CDR3 in amino acids: CASSQGQDLGNTIYF. The CDR3 DNA is TGTGCCAGCAGCCAGGGACAGGATCTAGGAAACACCATATATTTT.

This clonotype has just a few counts. V and J are TRBV7-2 and TRBJ1-2, with D hard to call. The V gene's germline CDR1 is SGHTA and CDR2 FQGNSA. Trimming pared 5 bases from V and 7 bases from J, leaving 5 bases between. This CDR3 has 10 residues. CDR3 sequence (DNA): TGTGCCAGCAGCGGCATTGGCTACACCTTC. Translation gives CASSGIGYTF.

The chain employs TRBV7-2 and TRBJ2-4, with 9 bases matching TRBD1. Germline trimming cut 1 base from V and 0 bases from J; bases unmatched to any gene: 7. The CDR3 consists of 18 residues. The germline CDR1 and CDR2 sequences are SGHTA and FQGNSA. The CDR3 reads CASSLGDRGILAKNIQYF. The DNA for the CDR3 is TGTGCCAGCAGCTTAGGAGACAGGGGGATACTAGCCAAAAACATTCAGTACTTC.